The 9 T cell receptor beta chains in this list originate from one sample, sequenced in a study of blood T cell repertoires in COVID-19. Produced via immunoSEQ multiplex PCR; TCRdb's table is partial and in-frame only. The repertoire holds around 86,000 clones, 75% to 85% seen once, with 25% to 35% in the top ten. Input material: peripheral blood. The receptors derive from a woman over 75 with acute or convalescent COVID-19.

This clone was picked up one time. The genes are TRBV2 and TRBJ1-3; 7 bases line up with TRBD1. CDR1 is SNHLY, CDR2 FYNNEI, per germline. V lost 6 bases to trimming and J lost 4 bases; unmatched junction nucleotides: 3. The CDR3 covers 13 residues. The CDR3, as DNA: TGTGCCAGCAGCGGACAGGAGGGAAACACCATATATTTT. This sequence encodes CASSGQEGNTIYF.

The V call is TRBV7-2, the J call TRBJ2-7, with 7 bases fitting TRBD1. V lost 5 bases, J lost 3 bases, and 4 bases stayed unmatched. The V gene's germline CDR1 is SGHTA and CDR2 FQGNSA. CDR3 length: 13 amino acids. The CDR3 nucleotides are TGTGCCAGCAGCGGGGGACAGTTCTACGAGCAGTACTTC. It encodes CASSGGQFYEQYF.

This clone was detected only once. The V and J genes are TRBV18 and TRBJ2-7; possibly TRBD2 for D (6 bases). V lost 2 bases, J lost 4 bases, and 18 bases lay in between. In germline, CDR1 is KGHSH, CDR2 LQKENI. This CDR3 spans 16 amino acids. CDR3 sequence (DNA): TGTGCCAGCTCACCAAGGGACGCCGGAGGGTCGTACGAGCAGTACTTC. Its protein is CASSPRDAGGSYEQYF.

This clone was observed a few times. V gene TRBV28 combines with J gene TRBJ2-3; maybe TRBD1 (6 bases). This CDR3 has 12 residues. Trimming removed 4 bases from V and 9 bases from J, with 11 bases in between. CDR1 MDHEN and CDR2 SYDVKM come from the germline V gene. CDR3 residues: CASSSQGRTQYF. The CDR3 nucleotides are TGTGCCAGCAGTTCCCAGGGGAGAACGCAGTATTTT.

The rearrangement links TRBV11-3 to TRBJ2-5; D uncertain. Trimming removed 2 bases from V and 5 bases from J, with 9 bases in between. The CDR3 runs to 13 residues. Germline V gene lookup returns CDR1 SGHNT and CDR2 YENEEA. The CDR3 nucleotides read TGTGCCAGCAGCTTAAACTCGTACGAGACCCAGTACTTC. Amino acids: CASSLNSYETQYF.

There are a few counts of this clone. The V and J genes are TRBV19 and TRBJ2-1, with 7 bases matching TRBD2. Trimming cost V 7 bases and J 0 bases; bases outside gene matches: 3. Germline V gene sequence: CDR1 LNHDA, CDR2 SQIVND (reference sequence). This CDR3 comprises 14 residues. The DNA for the CDR3 is TGTGCCAGTACAGCGGGGAGCTCCTACAATGAGCAGTTCTTC. Its translation is CASTAGSSYNEQFF.

This clone has a single count. The chain is built from TRBV21-1 and TRBJ1-2. TRBV21-1 is given as a pseudogene. CDR3 size: 17 residues. The CDR3 protein is CASSKGNRGDRLYGYTF. The CDR3 region has the DNA TGTGCCAGCAGCAAAGGGAACCGGGGGGACCGGCTGTATGGCTACACCTTC.

This clone was seen only a few times. The genes are TRBV2 and TRBJ1-6; TRBD1 matches 10 bases. CDR3 size: 15 residues. Trimming took 5 bases from V and 10 from J; bases not matched to a gene: 8. Germline CDR1 reads SNHLY; CDR2 reads FYNNEI. The CDR3 DNA sequence: TGTGCCAGCAGTCCTACCGGGACAGGGGAATCACCCCTCCACTTT. Translated: CASSPTGTGESPLHF.

The CDR3 region is CASPRPGISPLHF. CDR3 coding DNA: TGTGCCAGCCCCCGGCCGGGGATTTCACCCCTCCACTTT. The chain joins TRBV19 to TRBJ1-6; the D is unclear. This CDR3 contains 13 residues. Trimming removed 9 bases at V and 9 bases at J, with 15 bases between. Germline V gives CDR1 LNHDA, CDR2 SQIVND (reference sequence).